The entry below gives a single T cell receptor (beta chain) sequence along with its context. The data were produced by immunoSEQ multiplex PCR, yet TCRdb's version contains in-frame clones alone and is incomplete. The sample carries around 200,000 clones, around four fifths recorded once. These data belong to a study of blood T cell repertoires in COVID-19. As for the study in general: Samples taken during acute and convalescent COVID-19 were collected in the United States, Italy and Spain.

Germline CDR1 reads LGHNA; CDR2 reads YSLEER. There are 15 residues in the CDR3. V was clipped by 0 bases and J by 3 bases, with 8 bases between them. The chain joins TRBV4-3 to TRBJ1-4; D call uncertain. Input material: peripheral blood. The source is a man aged 30 to 45 with active or convalescent COVID-19. CDR3 sequence (DNA): TGCGCCAGCAGCCAAGATCCGAGGGCTAATGAAAAACTGTTTTTT. Its translation is CASSQDPRANEKLFF.